Listed here are 23 T cell receptor beta chains from one sample, sequenced in a study of monozygotic twins with inflammatory bowel disease (dated by TCRdb to the late 2010s). Preparation of the library involved 5' RACE. The instrument given in TCRdb is Illumina HiSeq 2500. TCRdb reprocessed the reads, reporting each CDR3 protein sequence once and no DNA. The record for this sample contains about 300,000 distinct CDR3 sequences. About 5% of the sample is held by the ten biggest clonotypes. Sequencing was performed on blood. The receptor set was obtained from a human donor with ulcerative colitis or Crohn's disease, or a healthy co-twin of an affected twin (not recorded which).

CDR3 sequence: CASSYSRLADSYNEQFF. This sequence joins TRBV6-5 and TRBJ2-1; absent DNA, TCRdb's TRBD2 call cannot be checked. Germline CDR1 and CDR2: MNHEY and SVGAGI. The CDR3 consists of 17 residues.

The J gene is TRBJ1-2, the V gene TRBV7-2; lacking DNA, the TRBD1 call made by TCRdb goes unchecked. CDR3 size: 14 residues. Per the germline V gene, CDR1 is SGHTA and CDR2 is FQGNSA. The CDR3 loop reads CASSLDTGAYGYTF. Variable domain in full (rest from reference TRBV7-2 and TRBJ1-2): GAGVSQSPSNKVTEKGKDVELRCDPISGHTALYWYRQSLGQGLEFLIYFQGNSAPDKSGLPSDRFSAERTGGSVSTLTIQRTQQEDSAVYLCASSLDTGAYGYTFGSGTRLTVV.

The chain recombines TRBV9 with TRBJ2-7. CDR1 is SGDLS, CDR2 YYNGEE, per germline. The length of the CDR3 is 15 residues. Here the CDR3 reads CASSLEQGSRYEQYF.

The CDR3: CASSLVPGVGYNEQFF. V is TRBV5-6 and J is TRBJ2-1; absent DNA, TCRdb's TRBD1 call cannot be checked. This CDR3 spans 16 amino acids. Per the germline V gene, CDR1 is SGHDT and CDR2 is YYEEEE. The full variable domain, its missing parts supplied by reference TRBV5-6 and TRBJ2-1, is DAGVTQSPTHLIKTRGQQVTLRCSPKSGHDTVSWYQQALGQGPQFIFQYYEEEERQRGNFPDRFSGHQFPNYSSELNVNALLLGDSALYLCASSLVPGVGYNEQFFGPGTRLTVL.

The chain uses TRBV5-1 and TRBJ1-4; the D gene TCRdb calls, TRBD1, cannot be checked with no DNA. This CDR3 has 16 residues. The germline V gene encodes CDR1 SGHRS and CDR2 YFSETQ. The CDR3: CASSLSPGLTNEKLFF.

The rearrangement uses TRBV5-6 and TRBJ1-2. Germline CDR1 is SGHDT and CDR2 is YYEEEE. This CDR3 is built from 13 residues. The CDR3 sequence is CASSFNLGRSYTF.

This chain uses TRBV24-1 with TRBJ2-1; TCRdb designates TRBD1, a call that cannot be tested without DNA. This CDR3 is built from 17 residues. The germline CDR1 and CDR2 sequences are KGHDR and SFDVKD. The CDR3 region is CATSDWAPGGRSSEQFF.

This chain connects TRBV19 to TRBJ1-2; the D call from TCRdb, TRBD1, cannot be confirmed without DNA. This CDR3 has 12 residues. Germline lookup yields CDR1 LNHDA and CDR2 SQIVND (reference sequence). The CDR3 sequence: CASQDRTYGYTF.

The chain recombines TRBV29-1 with TRBJ2-7; the TCRdb D gene call, TRBD1, has no DNA to confirm it. Germline V lookup: CDR1 SQVTM, CDR2 ANQGSEA. The CDR3 totals 11 residues. CDR3 loop: CSVIGGYEQYF.

The CDR3 reads CASSFAQSVFQVGNEQFF. This chain links TRBV28 with TRBJ2-1. Germline V gene sequence: CDR1 MDHEN, CDR2 SYDVKM. This CDR3 comprises 18 residues.

This rearrangement joins TRBV6-1 to TRBJ1-1. CDR1 and CDR2 from the germline V gene are MNHNS and SASEGT. This CDR3 is 14 amino acids long. CDR3 protein: CASKYNGKNTEAFF.

The chain is built from TRBV6-2 or TRBV6-3 and TRBJ1-5. CDR1 is MNHEY, CDR2 SVGEGT, per germline. The CDR3 has 14 amino acids. The CDR3 loop reads CASSQLGYNQPQHF.

The V call is TRBV29-1, the J call TRBJ2-7; TCRdb gives TRBD1 as the D gene, but with no DNA this cannot be confirmed. The CDR3 extends over 14 amino acids. CDR1 is SQVTM and CDR2 is ANQGSEA in the germline V gene. CDR3 protein: CSVDRPGTRNEQYF.

This sequence joins TRBV5-1 and TRBJ2-2; TCRdb outputs TRBD2, but without DNA this stays unchecked. This CDR3 region has 16 residues. Germline V gives CDR1 SGHRS, CDR2 YFSETQ. This chain's CDR3 is CASSLRTSGNTGELFF.

The chain couples TRBV24-1 to TRBJ2-7. The germline V gene has CDR1 KGHDR and CDR2 SFDVKD. CDR3 length: 12 residues. Here the CDR3 reads CATSGNGDEQYF.

This chain uses TRBV6-5 with TRBJ1-2; the D call from TCRdb, TRBD1, cannot be confirmed without DNA. The V gene's germline CDR1 is MNHEY and CDR2 SVGAGI. The CDR3 loop spans 12 amino acids. The CDR3 protein is CASKTTGDGYTF.

The chain combines TRBV27 with TRBJ2-7; no DNA is available, so the TRBD2 call from TCRdb remains unchecked. The CDR3 sequence is 14 residues long. From germline, CDR1 is MNHEY and CDR2 SMNVEV (reference sequence). This CDR3 reads CASRARLAGIEQYF.

CDR3 protein: CASSRGEVEQYF. The chain recombines TRBV28 with TRBJ2-7. The CDR3 totals 12 residues. CDR1 MDHEN and CDR2 SYDVKM come from the germline V gene.

J is TRBJ2-1 and V is TRBV19; with no DNA, the TCRdb D assignment of TRBD2 cannot be verified. The CDR3 has 14 amino acids. The germline V gene has CDR1 LNHDA and CDR2 SQIVND (reference sequence). Here the CDR3 reads CASSIRSGVNEQFF.

The V gene is TRBV2, the J gene TRBJ2-5; TCRdb reports TRBD2, a call that lacks DNA to check it against. The CDR3 spans 12 residues. Looked up from germline, CDR1 is SNHLY and CDR2 is FYNNEI. The CDR3 spells CASWDFEETQYF.

The chain uses TRBV29-1 and TRBJ2-7; the D gene TCRdb calls, TRBD1, cannot be checked with no DNA. This CDR3 is built from 13 residues. Germline V gives CDR1 SQVTM, CDR2 ANQGSEA. The CDR3 reads CSVVGDSLYEQYF.

This chain connects TRBV6-5 to TRBJ1-4; the D gene TCRdb calls, TRBD1, cannot be checked with no DNA. The CDR3 runs 15 residues. In germline, CDR1 is MNHEY, CDR2 SVGAGI. This chain's CDR3 is CASSYSRGANEKLFF.

J is TRBJ1-5 and V is TRBV28. The CDR3 consists of 18 residues. Per the germline V gene, CDR1 is MDHEN and CDR2 is SYDVKM. The CDR3: CASSLAGGITHSNQPQHF.